These T cell receptor beta chains were read from a single sample in a study of persistence of HIV-infected CD4 T cells. Assay: immunoSEQ multiplex PCR; the TCRdb copy retains only in-frame clones and omits some. Among roughly 41,000 clones listed, about nine tenths were seen once. The antigens these receptors bind are not known. This specimen consisted of CD4+ T cells sorted from PBMCs after roughly 18-hour stimulation, obtained from a patient who received antiretroviral therapy. Every receptor here comes from an adult man with HIV who was CMV-seropositive. CDR3s include the opening cysteine and the closing phenylalanine or tryptophan. The order of the fields is clone size, V gene, CDR3 protein. Where a row states a size, it is once, few, many or the class of an expanded clone; other rows omit it.

>-|TRBV6-5
CASSSEYGYTF
>once|TRBV6-5
CASRETGLDGYTF
>-|TRBV2
CASGAGKGRNQPQHF
>-|TRBV30
CAWSRIQGASINQPQHF
>-|TRBV30
CAWSVQGAGGYTF
>-|TRBV5-6
CASSLQGVLNSPLHF
>-|TRBV19
CASSRAGTADEKLFF
>-|TRBV25-1
CATVDRGGNTIYF
>few|TRBV30
CAWSVFGTGNTIYF
>-|TRBV28
CASSLMGRKETQYF
>-|TRBV6-2/TRBV6-3
CASSPRRAGGETQYF
>-|TRBV3-1/TRBV3-2
CASSQDPPLAYSGNTIYF
>-|TRBV6-1
CASSLTPWNTEAFF
>-|TRBV7-9
CASSFLERTGKAEAFF
>-|TRBV4-1
CASSQRPGRRQETQYF
>-|TRBV5-1
CASSPDSYEQYF
>-|TRBV6-5
CASSSTTGASYEQYF
>few|TRBV19
CASRSGQLNQPQHF
>-|TRBV5-1
CASSFGQVSYEQYF
>few|TRBV19
CASRGRGSNRYQPQHF
>-|TRBV18
CASSPLGLSGTSYEQYF
>-|TRBV7-6
CASSLMAQLNTEAFF
>-|TRBV27
CASSFMEGEKLFF
>-|TRBV9
CASSPRTSGLQETQYF